Each of the 17 T cell receptor beta chains below was sequenced from the same sample in a study of beta chain features in type 1 diabetes listed by TCRdb under 2018. Receptors were amplified or captured by the immunoSEQ multiplex PCR assay. The entire amount of isolated RNA was reverse transcribed using the High Capacity cDNA Reverse Transcription Kit, so the sequenced TCRB transcripts were expressed ones. TCRdb provides this immuneACCESS table in a form limited to in-frame rearrangements. Some clones are lacking; in checked studies, under half of them reflect an unresolved V gene, and why the rest are absent is not known. This sample holds around 330,000 clones; about 11% were observed only once. The top ten clonotypes cover about 0.015% of the sample. The source material was naive CD4+ T cells from blood. According to the study, the label for this sample's cell subset or site signals: true naive CD4+ T cells. These receptors all stem from a woman aged 25 to 45 in good health.

As for this clone: One end of the junction varies from germline; a read error may be responsible. The genes are TRBV2 and TRBJ2-5; D is ambiguous. CDR1 and CDR2 (germline): SNHLY, FYNNEI. The CDR3 totals 10 residues. CDR3 sequence (DNA): TGTGCCAGCAGCGAAGAGACCCAGTACTTC. Protein product: CASSEETQYF.

This chain links TRBV7-2 with TRBJ2-3, with D possibly being TRBD2 (6 bases). This CDR3 spans 18 amino acids. In germline, CDR1 is SGHTA, CDR2 FQGNSA. Trimming shortened V by 5 bases and J by 2 bases, and 23 bases separated the two germline ends. The CDR3 DNA sequence: TGTGCCAGCAGCACCCCCGCCGGGAGACGAACCCTCACAGATACGCAGTATTTT. Translating it yields CASSTPAGRRTLTDTQYF.

V and J are TRBV9 and TRBJ2-3; TRBD2 matches at 7 bases. The CDR3 length is 14 residues. The V gene's germline CDR1 is SGDLS and CDR2 YYNGEE. J was trimmed by 5 bases and V by 4 bases; bases with no gene match: 7. CDR3 region: CASSPRTRRDTQYF. As DNA, the CDR3 is TGTGCCAGCAGCCCACGGACTAGGAGAGATACGCAGTATTTT.

The rearrangement links TRBV4-3 to TRBJ2-1, with D tentatively TRBD2 (5 bases). V lost 4 bases and J 4 bases, leaving 11 bases between the germline ends. Germline V gene lookup returns CDR1 LGHNA and CDR2 YSLEER. This CDR3 comprises 14 residues. CDR3 sequence: CASSLGATYNEQFF. Written as DNA, the CDR3 is TGCGCCAGCAGCCTGGGAGCGACGTACAATGAGCAGTTCTTC.

CDR3 protein: CASNSKRGSGSTDTQYF. CDR3 bases: TGTGCCAGCAACTCAAAAAGGGGGTCAGGTAGCACAGATACGCAGTATTTT. The chain employs TRBV4-2 and TRBJ2-3, with D possibly matching TRBD1 (6 bases). The CDR3 length is 17 residues. Germline-derived CDR1 and CDR2 are LGHNA and YNFKEQ. Trimming took off 7 bases at V and 0 bases at J, with 20 bases between the two ends.

This clone was observed a few times. This chain joins TRBV7-9 and TRBJ1-5, with D tentatively TRBD1 (6 bases). V gave up 7 bases and J gave up 2 bases, with 12 bases separating them. Germline loops: CDR1 SEHNR, CDR2 FQNEAQ (reference sequence). CDR3 length: 14 amino acids. Here the CDR3 DNA reads TGTGCCAGCAACACAGGGACGGGCAATCAGCCCCAGCATTTT. Translated, it gives CASNTGTGNQPQHF.

This chain links TRBV9 with TRBJ1-1; 7 bases line up with TRBD1. There are 14 residues in the CDR3. V lost 0 bases and J lost 2; bases outside the gene matches: 1. Germline CDR1 and CDR2: SGDLS and YYNGEE. The CDR3 region is CASSVGDRNTEAFF. The DNA of the CDR3 is TGTGCCAGCAGCGTAGGGGACAGAAACACTGAAGCTTTCTTT. The full variable domain, its missing parts supplied by reference TRBV9 and TRBJ1-1, is DSGVTQTPKHLITATGQRVTLRCSPRSGDLSVYWYQQSLDQGLQFLIQYYNGEERAKGNILERFSAQQFPDLHSELNLSSLELGDSALYFCASSVGDRNTEAFFGQGTRLTVV.

The chain joins TRBV7-9 to TRBJ2-1; 9 bases align to TRBD1. Germline V gives CDR1 SEHNR, CDR2 FQNEAQ (reference sequence). J lost 4 bases, V lost 11 bases, and 6 bases had no gene match. The CDR3 is 13 residues long. The CDR3 reads CAGGQGTYNEQFF. Here the CDR3 DNA reads TGTGCCGGGGGACAGGGAACATACAATGAGCAGTTCTTC.

The chain joins TRBV18 to TRBJ2-1; 8 bases agree with TRBD2. Germline assignment: CDR1 KGHSH and CDR2 LQKENI. The junction had 7 bases not matched to a gene; V was cut back by 4 bases and J by 5 bases. CDR3 size: 15 residues. The CDR3 is CASSLGSGKHNEQFF. The CDR3 DNA reads TGTGCCAGCTCACTGGGTAGCGGGAAACACAATGAGCAGTTCTTC.

The gene calls are TRBV5-6 and TRBJ2-5, with D possibly being TRBD2 (5 bases). The CDR3 contains 15 residues. Germline values: CDR1 SGHDT, CDR2 YYEEEE. Trimming took off 0 bases at V and 4 bases at J, with 13 bases between the two ends. CDR3 nucleotides: TGTGCCAGCAGCTTGGATCCAGGAGGTAGAGAGACCCAGTACTTC. It codes for CASSLDPGGRETQYF.

A few counts support this clone. The chain is built from TRBV6-6 and TRBJ2-3; 10 bases fit TRBD1. The J segment lost 2 bases and the V segment lost 5 bases, leaving 4 bases of the junction unmatched. The CDR3 has 15 amino acids. Germline CDR1 and CDR2: MNHNY and SVGAGI (reference sequence). The CDR3 reads CASSPGQGVTDTQYF. CDR3 DNA sequence: TGTGCCAGCAGTCCCGGACAGGGGGTCACAGATACGCAGTATTTT.

This chain joins TRBV18 and TRBJ2-5, with a weak D call TRBD2 (6 bases). This CDR3 is 14 amino acids long. Germline loops: CDR1 KGHSH, CDR2 LQKENI. V lost 3 bases and J 1 base, leaving 9 bases between the germline ends. The CDR3 DNA follows: TGTGCCAGCTCACCGGGGACTCTCCAAGAGACCCAGTACTTC. Translated, it gives CASSPGTLQETQYF.

The CDR3, as DNA: TGTGCCAGCAGACCCCCCGGGACTAACTCCTACGAGCAGTACTTC. Protein product: CASRPPGTNSYEQYF. The chain couples TRBV28 to TRBJ2-7; 7 bases agree with TRBD2. This CDR3 comprises 15 residues. Trimming cost V 6 bases and J 0 bases; bases outside gene matches: 8. Germline V lookup: CDR1 MDHEN, CDR2 SYDVKM. Complete variable domain (other parts from reference TRBV28 and TRBJ2-7): DVKVTQSSRYLVKRTGEKVFLECVQDMDHENMFWYRQDPGLGLRLIYFSYDVKMKEKGDIPEGYSVSREKKERFSLILESASTNQTSMYLCASRPPGTNSYEQYFGPGTRLTVT.

The table lists this clone with a few counts. This chain links TRBV5-6 with TRBJ2-3, with 7 bases lining up with TRBD2. The CDR3 contains 15 residues. The ends lost 3 bases at V and 1 base at J; junction bases unmatched: 5. Germline V gene data show CDR1 as SGHDT and CDR2 as YYEEEE. The CDR3 coding sequence is TGTGCCAGCAGCTCCACTAGCGTTGGCACAGATACGCAGTATTTT. Its translation: CASSSTSVGTDTQYF.

This clone was observed a handful of times. The V and J genes are TRBV28 and TRBJ2-7, with D maybe TRBD2 (6 bases). V lost 5 bases and J lost 0, with 17 bases in between. The CDR3 has 16 residues. CDR1 is MDHEN and CDR2 is SYDVKM in the germline V gene. The chain's CDR3 is CASSPEGSGNSYEQYF. The DNA for the CDR3 is TGTGCCAGCAGTCCCGAAGGTAGCGGCAACTCCTACGAGCAGTACTTC.

The table lists this clone with a few counts. V and J are TRBV7-2 and TRBJ2-1; TRBD2 matches at 8 bases. CDR3 length: 15 residues. Trimming took 2 bases from V and 3 from J; bases not matched to a gene: 3. The V gene's germline CDR1 is SGHTA and CDR2 FQGNSA. The CDR3 coding sequence is TGTGCCAGCAGCTTAAGTACTAGCGGCTACAATGAGCAGTTCTTC. Its translation is CASSLSTSGYNEQFF.

This clone has only a few counts. The chain combines TRBV2 with TRBJ1-5; 9 nucleotides match TRBD1. This CDR3 spans 16 amino acids. Per germline, CDR1 SNHLY and CDR2 FYNNEI. V shed 2 bases, J shed 6 bases, and the junction held 8 bases outside the gene matches. The CDR3 loop reads CASSELGQGMGQPQHF. CDR3 bases: TGTGCCAGCAGTGAACTTGGACAGGGGATGGGTCAGCCCCAGCATTTT.